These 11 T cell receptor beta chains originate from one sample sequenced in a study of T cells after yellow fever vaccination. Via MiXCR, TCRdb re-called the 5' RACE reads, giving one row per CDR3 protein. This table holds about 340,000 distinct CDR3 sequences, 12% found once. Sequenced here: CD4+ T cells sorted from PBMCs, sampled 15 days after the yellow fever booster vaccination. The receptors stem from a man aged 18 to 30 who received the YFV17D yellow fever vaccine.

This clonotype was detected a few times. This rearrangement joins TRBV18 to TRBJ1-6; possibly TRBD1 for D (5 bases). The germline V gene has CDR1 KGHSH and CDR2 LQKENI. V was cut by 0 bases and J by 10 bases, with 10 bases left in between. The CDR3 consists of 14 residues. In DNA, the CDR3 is TGTGCCAGCTCACCACCGAGGCAGGGCTCACCCCTCCACTTT. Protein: CASSPPRQGSPLHF. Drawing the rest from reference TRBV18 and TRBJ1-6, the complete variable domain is NAGVMQNPRHLVRRRGQEARLRCSPMKGHSHVYWYRQLPEEGLKFMVYLQKENIIDESGMPKERFSAEFPKEGPSILRIQQVVRGDSAAYFCASSPPRQGSPLHFGNGTRLTVT.

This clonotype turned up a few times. CDR3 coding DNA: TGTGCCAGCGCTAGGGATATGGGCAATCAGCCCCAGCATTTT. It is translated as CASARDMGNQPQHF. The chain links TRBV6-5 to TRBJ1-5; no clear D. The germline gives CDR1 MNHEY, CDR2 SVGAGI. The CDR3 covers 14 residues. V gave up 8 bases and J gave up 2 bases, with 13 bases separating them.

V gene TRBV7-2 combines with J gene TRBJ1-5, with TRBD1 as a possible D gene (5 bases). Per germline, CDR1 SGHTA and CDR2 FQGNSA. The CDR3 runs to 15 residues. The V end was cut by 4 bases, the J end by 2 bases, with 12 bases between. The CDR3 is CASSWARGGNQPQHF. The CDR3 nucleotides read TGTGCCAGCAGCTGGGCGAGGGGTGGCAATCAGCCCCAGCATTTT. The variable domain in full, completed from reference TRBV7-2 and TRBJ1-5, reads GAGVSQSPSNKVTEKGKDVELRCDPISGHTALYWYRQSLGQGLEFLIYFQGNSAPDKSGLPSDRFSAERTGGSVSTLTIQRTQQEDSAVYLCASSWARGGNQPQHFGDGTRLSIL.

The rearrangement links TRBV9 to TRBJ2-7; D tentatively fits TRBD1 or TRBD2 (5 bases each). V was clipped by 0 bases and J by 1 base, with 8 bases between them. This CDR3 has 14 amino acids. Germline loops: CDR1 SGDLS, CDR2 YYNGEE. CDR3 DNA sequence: TGTGCCAGCAGCGTAGACGGGGCGTCCTACGAGCAGTACTTC. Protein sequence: CASSVDGASYEQYF.

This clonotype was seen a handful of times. CDR3 amino acids: CASSGGSDTQYF. The CDR3 coding sequence is TGTGCCAGCAGTGGGGGGTCAGATACGCAGTATTTT. The chain links TRBV6-4 to TRBJ2-3; D may correspond to TRBD1 or TRBD2 (5 bases each). Germline V gene sequence: CDR1 MRHNA, CDR2 SNTAGT. The V and J ends lost 4 bases and 4 bases respectively, with 6 bases between them. The CDR3 sequence is 12 residues long.

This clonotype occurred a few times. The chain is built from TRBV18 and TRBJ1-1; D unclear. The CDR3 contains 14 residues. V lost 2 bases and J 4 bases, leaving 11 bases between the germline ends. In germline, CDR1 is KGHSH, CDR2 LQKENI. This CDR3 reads CASSPSEGGTEAFF. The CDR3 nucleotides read TGTGCCAGCTCACCATCAGAGGGAGGCACTGAAGCTTTCTTT.

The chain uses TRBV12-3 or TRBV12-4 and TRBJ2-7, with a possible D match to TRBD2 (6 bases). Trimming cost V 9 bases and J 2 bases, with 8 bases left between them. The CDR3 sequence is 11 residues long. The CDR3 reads CASCGAYEQYF. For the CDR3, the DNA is TGTGCCAGTTGCGGGGCCTACGAGCAGTACTTC.

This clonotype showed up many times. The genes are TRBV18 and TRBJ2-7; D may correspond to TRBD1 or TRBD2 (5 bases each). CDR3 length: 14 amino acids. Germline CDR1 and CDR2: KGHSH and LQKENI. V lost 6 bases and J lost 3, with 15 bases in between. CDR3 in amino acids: CASSLELGDYEQYF. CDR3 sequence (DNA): TGTGCCAGCTCCCTGGAACTGGGGGACTACGAGCAGTACTTC.

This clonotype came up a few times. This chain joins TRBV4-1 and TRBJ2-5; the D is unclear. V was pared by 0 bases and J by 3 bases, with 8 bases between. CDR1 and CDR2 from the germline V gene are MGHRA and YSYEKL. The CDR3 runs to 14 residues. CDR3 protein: CASSQEGSKETQYF. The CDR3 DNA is TGCGCCAGCAGCCAAGAGGGCAGTAAAGAGACCCAGTACTTC.

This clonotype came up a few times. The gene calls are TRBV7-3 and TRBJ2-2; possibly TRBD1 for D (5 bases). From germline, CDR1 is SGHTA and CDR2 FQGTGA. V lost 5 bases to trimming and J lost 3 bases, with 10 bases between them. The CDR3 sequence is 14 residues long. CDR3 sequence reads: CASSLGQDTGELFF. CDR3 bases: TGTGCCAGCAGCCTAGGACAAGACACCGGGGAGCTGTTTTTT.

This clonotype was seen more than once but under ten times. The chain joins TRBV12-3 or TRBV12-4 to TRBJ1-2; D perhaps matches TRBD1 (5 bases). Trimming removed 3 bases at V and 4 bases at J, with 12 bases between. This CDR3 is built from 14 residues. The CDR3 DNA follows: TGTGCCAGCAGTTTTTCAAGGGGATCCTATGGCTACACCTTC. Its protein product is CASSFSRGSYGYTF.